The rows below give T cell receptor beta chains drawn from one sample of a study of blood T cell repertoires in COVID-19. The protocol was immunoSEQ multiplex PCR, while the TCRdb copy is restricted to in-frame clones and leaves out a portion. The table records about 96,000 clones, roughly 84% of them present only once. Sequences were obtained from peripheral blood. Receptors originate from a woman aged 55-69 years with acute or convalescent COVID-19. CDR3s include the opening cysteine and the closing phenylalanine or tryptophan. D genes are given only for firm matches. Size values are once, few and many counts, or a class for expanded clones, and some rows have none.

j_gene	v_gene	d_gene	abundance	CDR3nt	CDR3aa
TRBJ2-7	TRBV27	NA	NA	TGTGCCAGCAGTCCCCCCGAGGACAGCTTAAAAAAACTCTACGAGCAGTACTTC	CASSPPEDSLKKLYEQYF
TRBJ1-1	TRBV20-1	NA	NA	TGCAGTGCTAGTTTATCGGGGGTGTCATACACTGAAGCTTTCTTT	CSASLSGVSYTEAFF
TRBJ2-3	TRBV5-1	TRBD1	NA	TGCGCCAGCAGCTTGGAGGGACAGGGAACAGATACGCAGTATTTT	CASSLEGQGTDTQYF
TRBJ2-7	TRBV19	NA	NA	TGTGCCAGTAGCGCGTTGGTAGGGGCCTACGAGCAGTACTTC	CASSALVGAYEQYF
TRBJ1-1	TRBV28	NA	NA	TGTGCCAGCACCCCTCCTCGGAACACTGAAGCTTTCTTT	CASTPPRNTEAFF
TRBJ1-4	TRBV3-1/TRBV3-2	NA	NA	TGTGCCAGCAGCCAAACCCCCGGGGGTATCAGCGAAAAACTGTTTTTT	CASSQTPGGISEKLFF
TRBJ1-5	TRBV27	TRBD1	NA	TGTGCCAGCAGTCCCTCGACAGGGGGTCAGCCCCAGCATTTT	CASSPSTGGQPQHF
TRBJ1-5	TRBV7-2	TRBD1	NA	TGTGCCAGCAGCGTACAGGGGCAATTCAATCAGCCCCAGCATTTT	CASSVQGQFNQPQHF
TRBJ1-5	TRBV28	NA	NA	TGTGCCAGCAGTTTAACCTTAGTTGGCAATCAGCCCCAGCATTTT	CASSLTLVGNQPQHF
TRBJ1-1	TRBV5-1	NA	once	TGCGCCAGCAGCTTGGCAGCACAGGATGAAGCTTTCTTT	CASSLAAQDEAFF
TRBJ1-3	TRBV5-1	NA	NA	TGCGCCAGCAGCTTGGCGGTGGCTGGAAACACCATATATTTT	CASSLAVAGNTIYF
TRBJ2-1	TRBV7-6	TRBD2	NA	TGTGCCAGCAGCACGGTACTAGCGGGGGGCACCAATGAGCAGTTCTTC	CASSTVLAGGTNEQFF
TRBJ2-5	TRBV6-5	NA	NA	TGTGCCAGCATCCCGGGTGCCCAAGAGACCCAGTACTTC	CASIPGAQETQYF
TRBJ1-2	TRBV6-5	TRBD1	NA	TGTGCCAGCAGTTACTCGAGACAGGGGGTATATGGCTACACCTTC	CASSYSRQGVYGYTF